The 8 T cell receptor beta chains reported below all come from one sample, sequenced in a study of shared clonotypes between healthy human individuals. As defined, naive CD8 cells were CD45RO-negative and positively selected for CCR7, with terminally differentiated effector memory CD45RA+ cells excluded. Assay used: immunoSEQ multiplex PCR; TCRdb lists only in-frame clones, some missing. This table holds about 2 million clones, about 95% found once. Sequencing input: naive CD8+ T cells sorted from blood. Receptors originate from a man aged 18 to 30 in good health.

The V gene is TRBV28, the J gene TRBJ2-1, with 10 bases identical to TRBD2. Germline CDR1 is MDHEN and CDR2 is SYDVKM. The junction had 3 bases not matched to a gene; V was cut back by 7 bases and J by 6 bases. CDR3 length: 13 residues. CDR3 residues: CASKASGSNEQFF. As DNA, the CDR3 is TGTGCCAGCAAGGCTAGCGGGAGCAATGAGCAGTTCTTC. The whole variable domain, filled in from reference TRBV28 and TRBJ2-1, reads DVKVTQSSRYLVKRTGEKVFLECVQDMDHENMFWYRQDPGLGLRLIYFSYDVKMKEKGDIPEGYSVSREKKERFSLILESASTNQTSMYLCASKASGSNEQFFGPGTRLTVL.

This chain links TRBV7-9 with TRBJ1-3, with a weak D call TRBD1 (5 bases). V lost 5 bases and J 4 bases, leaving 12 bases between the germline ends. The CDR3 is 14 residues long. Germline values: CDR1 SEHNR, CDR2 FQNEAQ (reference sequence). CDR3 nucleotides: TGTGCCAGCAGCCACCCATACAGGGGAAACACCATATATTTT. Translating gives CASSHPYRGNTIYF.

This clone was seen only a few times. Other DNA sequences in the sample encode the same CDR3. The rearrangement uses TRBV12-5 and TRBJ2-7; possibly TRBD1 for D (5 bases). Germline-derived CDR1 and CDR2 are LGHNT and FRNRAP. This CDR3 comprises 12 residues. V lost 1 base to trimming and J lost 4 bases, with 5 bases between them. CDR3 amino acids: CASGLEGYEQYF. The CDR3 DNA reads as TGTGCTAGTGGTTTGGAGGGGTACGAGCAGTACTTC.

The chain carries TRBV11-2 and TRBJ2-7; tentative D call: TRBD1 (6 bases). Trimming shortened V by 1 base and J by 5 bases, and 9 bases separated the two germline ends. The CDR3 is made up of 13 amino acids. CDR1 SGHAT and CDR2 FQNNGV come from the germline V gene. This CDR3 reads CASSLGQVDEQYF. The CDR3 coding sequence is TGTGCCAGCAGCTTAGGACAGGTCGACGAGCAGTACTTC.

The V call is TRBV11-2, the J call TRBJ2-1; the D gene is possibly TRBD2 (5 bases). CDR3 length: 13 amino acids. Germline lookup yields CDR1 SGHAT and CDR2 FQNNGV. With 2 bases removed from V and 9 bases from J, the gap between germline ends came to 11 bases. Here the CDR3 DNA reads TGTGCCAGCAGCTTAACGGGGAATAGTGAGCAGTTCTTC. Its protein is CASSLTGNSEQFF.

The CDR3 bases are TGTGCCAGTAGTATAGGGGGTGAAAACATTCAGTACTTC. This gives the protein CASSIGGENIQYF. The chain has TRBV19 and TRBJ2-4, with unresolved D. V lost 1 base and J 5 bases, leaving 6 bases between the germline ends. Germline CDR1 and CDR2: LNHDA and SQIVND (reference sequence). The CDR3 covers 13 residues.

The genes are TRBV2 and TRBJ2-5; 12 bases line up with TRBD2. This CDR3 region has 16 residues. Germline V gives CDR1 SNHLY, CDR2 FYNNEI. V was pared by 5 bases and J by 1 base, with 5 bases of the junction left unmatched. CDR3 protein: CASSSGLAGLQETQYF. The CDR3 bases are TGTGCCAGCAGTTCAGGACTAGCGGGACTCCAAGAGACCCAGTACTTC. Full variable domain (rest looked up from reference TRBV2 and TRBJ2-5): EPEVTQTPSHQVTQMGQEVILRCVPISNHLYFYWYRQILGQKVEFLVSFYNNEISEKSEIFDDQFSVERPDGSNFTLKIRSTKLEDSAMYFCASSSGLAGLQETQYFGPGTRLLVL.

This sequence joins TRBV13 and TRBJ2-7, with TRBD1 matching over 8 bases. Trimming removed 0 bases from V and 6 bases from J; junction bases left unmatched: 7. The CDR3 spans 15 residues. CDR1 and CDR2 (germline): PRHDT, FYEKMQ (reference sequence). The CDR3 nucleotides read TGTGCCAGCAGCTTAGGCCGAGCAGGGGGCGGCGAGCAGTACTTC. Its protein is CASSLGRAGGGEQYF.